This TCR beta chain was recorded in a study of CD8+CD57+ T cells in acquired aplastic anemia. Study in general: Yields of DNA that came from sorted CD4+ and CD8+ cells averaged about 3.4 ug.

Genomic DNA provided the template from which TCR beta VDJ and CDR3 profiles were obtained. TCRdb fed the reads into MiXCR, producing one record per CDR3 protein. The table shows more than 250,000 distinct CDR3 sequences, with less than 85% occurring only once. With respect to this clonotype: The antigen is not known.

Findings and caveats of the study: Patients and healthy controls showed no significant CD8+ Simpson's diversity difference. The study identified under 30 CD8+ CDR3 sequences shared by patients and controls.

Patients who underwent sequencing had shown CD8+CD57+ cell expansion by flow cytometry. The CDR3 contains 14 residues. Germline assignment: CDR1 SGHTA and CDR2 FQGNSA. Losses at the gene ends were 4 bases for V and 7 bases for J; bases not matched to a gene: 7. The clonotype originates from a human donor with aplastic anemia. This sequence joins TRBV7-2 and TRBJ2-1; TRBD2 agrees at 7 bases. Sequencing was carried out using sorted CD4+, CD8+, or CD8+CD57+ T cells (not recorded which) from PBMCs. DNA of the CDR3: TGTGCCAGCAGCTGGGGGGGAGCCGGGAATGAGCAGTTCTTC. This encodes CASSWGGAGNEQFF.